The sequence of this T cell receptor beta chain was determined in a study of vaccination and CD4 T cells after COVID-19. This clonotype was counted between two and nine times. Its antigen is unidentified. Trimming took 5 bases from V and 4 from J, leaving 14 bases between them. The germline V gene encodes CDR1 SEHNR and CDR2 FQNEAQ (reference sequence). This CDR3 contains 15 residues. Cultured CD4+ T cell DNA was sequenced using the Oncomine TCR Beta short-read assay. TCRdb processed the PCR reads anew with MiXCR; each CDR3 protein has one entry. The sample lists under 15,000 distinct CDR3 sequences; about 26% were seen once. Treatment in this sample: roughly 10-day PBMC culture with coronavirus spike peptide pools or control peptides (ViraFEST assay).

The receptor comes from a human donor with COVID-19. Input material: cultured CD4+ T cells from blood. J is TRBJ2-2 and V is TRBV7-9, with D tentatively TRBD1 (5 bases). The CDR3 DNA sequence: TGTGCCAGCAGCCTAATGGGGCTCAGCACCGGGGAGCTGTTTTTT. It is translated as CASSLMGLSTGELFF.